The 11 T cell receptor beta chains below all came from one sample that was sequenced in a study of regulatory T cells in long-lasting Graves disease. As to time point: newly diagnosed GD, antithyroid drugs for less than 3 months. The TCR library was made from RNA that had been extracted from PBMCs in TRIzol. Construction of the TCR beta libraries employed iRepertoire HTBI primers in conjunction with Arm-PCR of CDR3 regions. MiXCR was run by TCRdb on the multiplex PCR reads, yielding one entry per CDR3 protein. The sample lists about 620,000 distinct CDR3 sequences, around 17% occurring once. These data are also associated with another study on T cells in Graves' hyperthyroidism and ophthalmopathy.

The sequencing here drew on peripheral blood mononuclear cells (PBMCs), taken at new diagnosis, from a patient treated with antithyroid drugs. Receptor source: a woman aged 25 to 39 with Graves disease.

A note on this clonotype: One junction end does not reproduce the germline sequence, and a read error may be involved. The rearrangement joins TRBV6-5 to TRBJ1-6; 8 bases map to TRBD1. The CDR3 covers 15 residues. Per germline, CDR1 MNHEY and CDR2 SVGAGI. CDR3: CASSYSETGVSPLHF. CDR3 sequence (DNA): TGTGCCAGCAGCTACTCCGAGACAGGGGTTTCACCCCTCCACTTT.

The chain links TRBV19 to TRBJ1-1; D is undetermined. The CDR3 totals 14 residues. In germline, CDR1 is LNHDA, CDR2 SQIVND (reference sequence). The V end lost 2 bases, the J end lost 0 bases, and 7 bases lay between the germline ends. The CDR3 is CASSISGMNTEAFF. The CDR3 bases are TGTGCCAGTAGTATAAGCGGGATGAACACTGAAGCTTTCTTT.

This clonotype occurred many times. The chain has TRBV6-2 or TRBV6-3 and TRBJ1-5; no clear D gene. Germline V gives CDR1 MNHEY, CDR2 SVGEGT. The CDR3 has 14 residues. V was clipped by 6 bases and J by 0 bases, with 9 bases between them. CDR3 nucleotide sequence: TGTGCCAGCAGCGCGGGTAATAGCAATCAGCCCCAGCATTTT. This translates into CASSAGNSNQPQHF.

This clonotype turned up a few times. The rearrangement uses TRBV6-2 or TRBV6-3 and TRBJ2-5, with 8 positions matching TRBD1. With 4 bases clipped from V and 2 bases from J, the junction kept 3 bases outside the gene matches. There are 14 residues in the CDR3. CDR1 is MNHEY, CDR2 SVGEGT, per germline. As DNA, the CDR3 is TGTGCCAGCAGTTGGACAGGGAGGCAAGAGACCCAGTACTTC. As protein: CASSWTGRQETQYF.

V is TRBV27 and J is TRBJ2-7; D is possibly TRBD2 (6 bases). This CDR3 is built from 14 residues. Trimming removed 10 bases from V and 4 bases from J, with 20 bases in between. Germline CDR1 and CDR2: MNHEY and SMNVEV (reference sequence). The CDR3 nucleotides are TGTGCCACCAAACCCGGCGGGATTTGGTACGAGCAGTACTTC. This translates into CATKPGGIWYEQYF.

This clonotype showed up many times. V gene TRBV7-9 combines with J gene TRBJ2-7; D is undetermined. Per germline, CDR1 SEHNR and CDR2 FQNEAQ (reference sequence). This CDR3 is built from 18 residues. V was shortened by 1 base and J by 0 bases, with 19 bases between the two germline ends. The CDR3 region has the DNA TGTGCCAGCAGCTTAGAATCATGGGCCGCTCCCCCCTCCTACGAGCAGTACTTC. Protein product: CASSLESWAAPPSYEQYF.

This clonotype showed up just a few times. The genes are TRBV6-1 and TRBJ1-1; D is unresolved. The germline CDR1 and CDR2 sequences are MNHNS and SASEGT. This CDR3 has 13 residues. V lost 5 bases to trimming and J lost 0 bases, with 7 bases between them. The CDR3 reads CASSITVNTEAFF. The CDR3 DNA follows: TGTGCCAGCAGTATAACAGTGAACACTGAAGCTTTCTTT.

This clonotype was observed a few times. This rearrangement joins TRBV7-9 to TRBJ2-7; TRBD2 matches 13 bases. V dropped 5 bases and J dropped 3; count of bases not matched to a gene: 4. In germline, CDR1 is SEHNR, CDR2 FQNEAQ (reference sequence). The CDR3 has 15 residues. DNA for the CDR3: TGTGCCAGCAGCCCGGGACTAGCGGGACTCTACGAGCAGTACTTC. It encodes CASSPGLAGLYEQYF.

This clonotype was recorded a few times. The gene calls are TRBV18 and TRBJ2-1; D is perhaps TRBD2 (6 bases). CDR1 KGHSH and CDR2 LQKENI come from the germline V gene. The CDR3 covers 16 residues. V lost 3 bases and J lost 3, with 15 bases in between. CDR3: CASSPRVSGVYNEQFF. CDR3 sequence (DNA): TGTGCCAGCTCACCCCGGGTGTCGGGAGTCTACAATGAGCAGTTCTTC. The whole variable domain, remainder taken from reference TRBV18 and TRBJ2-1, is NAGVMQNPRHLVRRRGQEARLRCSPMKGHSHVYWYRQLPEEGLKFMVYLQKENIIDESGMPKERFSAEFPKEGPSILRIQQVVRGDSAAYFCASSPRVSGVYNEQFFGPGTRLTVL.

The sample holds a few counts of this clonotype. The V call is TRBV5-1, the J call TRBJ2-5; D is uncertain. Germline CDR1 is SGHRS and CDR2 is YFSETQ. The CDR3 runs 14 residues. V gave up 0 bases and J gave up 5 bases, with 11 bases separating them. The DNA of the CDR3 is TGCGCCAGCAGCTTGGACACCCTTACCGAGACCCAGTACTTC. Its translation is CASSLDTLTETQYF.

With respect to this clonotype: Being one base from a much bigger clone, this may be a read error. The conserved phenylalanine or tryptophan normally closing the CDR3 is absent here, so this likely arose from a read error. V and J are TRBV6-2 or TRBV6-3 and TRBJ2-7; TRBD2 agrees at 7 bases. This CDR3 has 14 amino acids. Looked up from germline, CDR1 is MNHEY and CDR2 is SVGEGT. After removal of 7 bases from V and 6 bases from J, the junction contained 12 bases not matched to a gene. The chain's CDR3 is CASIPGLRIGEQYL. In nucleotides, the CDR3 is TGTGCCAGCATTCCGGGACTACGGATAGGCGAGCAGTACCTC.